The T cell receptor (beta chain) under discussion was sequenced for a study of radiation and T cells in renal cell carcinoma (dated by TCRdb to the early 2020s). Study-level background: In total, approximately 51 samples, comprising 26 tumors and around 27 peripheral blood samples, were subjected to TCR beta sequencing. The final blood draw took place at 4 weeks after radiation, the same time as nephrectomy. In the approximately 53 samples combined, some 4,000,000 unique CDR3 nucleotide sequences were found, encoding roughly 2.5 million unique CDR3 amino acid sequences.

TCR beta libraries were generated from genomic DNA with the immunoSEQ kit, following the manufacturer's recommendations. Library preparation used a first multiplex PCR with proprietary primers, then a second PCR adding unique barcodes, with bead cleanups after each round. Each sample batch included a kit-provided positive control reaction and a negative control reaction. The final libraries were assessed on an Agilent 4200 TapeStation D1000 ScreenTape, pooled by volume, and quantified by qPCR. Sequencing was performed on an Illumina NextSeq500 using a MidOutput 150-cycle cartridge, with 156 Read1 cycles, 15 Index1 cycles, and the kit custom primers. The pooled library was loaded at approximately 1 pM, with a roughly 22% PhiX control spiked in. Processing in the source paper ran as follows. The vendor-processed data were analyzed in R, and a clonotype was defined as all T cells that share the same CDR3 nucleotide sequence. In the clone abundance analyses, frequencies in each sample were normalized to that sample's 10,000 most abundant clones. Public T cell clones, which averaged fewer than five per sample, were removed prior to analysis. Tumor-enriched and baseline blood-enriched clonotypes were defined by at least a 32-fold difference in abundance between compartments. A beta-binomial differential abundance model was applied to find clonotypes that expanded or contracted between blood time points. The Baroni-Urbani and Buser coefficient was used to measure tumor-blood repertoire similarity, and groups were compared with two-tailed Wilcoxon tests in R. The table was pulled from immuneACCESS by TCRdb, which kept in-frame rearrangements only. Such tables lose some clones; where checked, under half of the loss comes from unresolved V genes, and the rest has no known cause. The D gene and trimming were derived from the DNA, and the V and J assignments and clone size from that table. Within this sample are some 80,000 clones, with less than 85% of them counted one time only. The leading ten clones occupy approximately 2.3% of the sample.

The paper's findings and limits, for the study overall: Because no pretreatment tumor biopsies were available, whether clonotypes were present in the tumor at baseline could not be determined. Blood repertoire dynamics were not followed beyond 4 weeks after treatment. In blood, the top tumor clonotypes increased between baseline and 2 weeks post-radiation and then shrank by 4 weeks, which suggests that tumor-resident clones expanded only transiently. The single-armed trial design could not address effects of radiation dose or scheduling on the TCR repertoire.

The germline V gene specifies SGHTA as CDR1 and FQGNSA as CDR2. Relative to germline, V is 1 base shorter and J is 4 bases shorter, with 10 bases between their ends. Including cysteine and phenylalanine, the CDR3 has 14 amino acids. Here the CDR3 DNA is all that survives: 42 bases in frame from base 1. The label giving this sample's time point can be read as: blood 4 weeks post-SBRT, at nephrectomy. Interpreted using the paper, the treatment or condition label stands for: 15 Gy SBRT to primary tumor, nephrectomy 4 weeks later. Samples were obtained from a clinical trial, in which 15 Gy stereotactic body radiation therapy was delivered to primary renal cell carcinomas and nephrectomy was performed 4 weeks later. To follow tumor-enriched clonotypes, peripheral blood was collected serially from radiation-treated patients at baseline and again at 2 weeks and 4 weeks after SBRT. Every patient had renal cell carcinoma of clear cell pathology. The QIAamp DNA Blood Mini Kit (Qiagen) was used to prepare genomic DNA for TCR sequencing. The analyses included only samples that passed all quality control checks.

In the case of this clone: Its target antigen remains unknown. No quality values exist for individual bases; no much larger clone is one base distant.

The receptor comes from a woman aged 60-70 years with renal cell carcinoma. Sequenced here: blood, sampled from a patient whose treatment included radiotherapy and nephrectomy. In this chain, TRBV7-2 is recombined with TRBJ2-5; the D gene is possibly TRBD1 or TRBD2, with 6 bases matching each. The sequence in DNA is TGTGCCAGCAGCTTAGGAGGAGGGGGAGAGACCCAGTACTTC. This sequence encodes CASSLGGGGETQYF. With the portions outside the CDR3 filled from the reference TRBV7-2 and TRBJ2-5 genes, the complete variable region becomes GAGVSQSPSNKVTEKGKDVELRCDPISGHTALYWYRQSLGQGLEFLIYFQGNSAPDKSGLPSDRFSAERTGGSVSTLTIQRTQQEDSAVYLCASSLGGGGETQYFGPGTRLLVL.